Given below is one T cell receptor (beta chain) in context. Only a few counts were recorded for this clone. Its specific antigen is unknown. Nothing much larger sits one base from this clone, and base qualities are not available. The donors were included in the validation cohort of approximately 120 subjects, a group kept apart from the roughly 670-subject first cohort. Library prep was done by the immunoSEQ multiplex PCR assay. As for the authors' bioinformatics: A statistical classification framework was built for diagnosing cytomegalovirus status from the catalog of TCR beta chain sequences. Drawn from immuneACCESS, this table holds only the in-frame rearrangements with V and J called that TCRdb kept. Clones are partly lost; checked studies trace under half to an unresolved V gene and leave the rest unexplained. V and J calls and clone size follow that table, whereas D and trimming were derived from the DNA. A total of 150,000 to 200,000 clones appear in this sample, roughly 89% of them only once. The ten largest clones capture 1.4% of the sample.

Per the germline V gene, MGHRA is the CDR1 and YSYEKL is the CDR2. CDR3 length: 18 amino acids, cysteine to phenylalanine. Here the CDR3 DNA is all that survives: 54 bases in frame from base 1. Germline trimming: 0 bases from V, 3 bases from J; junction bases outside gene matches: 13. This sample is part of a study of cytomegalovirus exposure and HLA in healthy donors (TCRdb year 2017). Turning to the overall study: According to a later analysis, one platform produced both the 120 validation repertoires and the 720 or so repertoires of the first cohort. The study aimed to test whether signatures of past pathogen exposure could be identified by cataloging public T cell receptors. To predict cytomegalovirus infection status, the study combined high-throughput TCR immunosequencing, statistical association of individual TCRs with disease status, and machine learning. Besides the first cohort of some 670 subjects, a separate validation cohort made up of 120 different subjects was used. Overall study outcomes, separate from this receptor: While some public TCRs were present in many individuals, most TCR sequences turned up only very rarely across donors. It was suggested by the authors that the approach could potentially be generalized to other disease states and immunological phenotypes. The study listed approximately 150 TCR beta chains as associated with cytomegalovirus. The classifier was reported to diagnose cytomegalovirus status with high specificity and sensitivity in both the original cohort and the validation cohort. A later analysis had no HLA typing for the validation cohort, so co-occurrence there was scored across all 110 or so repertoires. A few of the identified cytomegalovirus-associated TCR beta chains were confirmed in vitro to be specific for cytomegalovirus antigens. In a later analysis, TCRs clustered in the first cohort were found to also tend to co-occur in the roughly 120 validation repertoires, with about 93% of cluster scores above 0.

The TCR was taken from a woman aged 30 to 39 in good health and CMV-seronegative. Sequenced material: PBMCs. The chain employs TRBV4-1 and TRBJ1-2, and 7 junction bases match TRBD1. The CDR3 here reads CASSQDPSAGGHYYGYTF. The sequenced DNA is TGCGCCAGCAGCCAAGATCCTTCGGCAGGGGGACACTACTATGGCTACACCTTC.